Listed here are 8 T cell receptor beta chains from one sample, sequenced in a study of beta chain features in type 1 diabetes. Notes on the study in general: For Type 1 diabetes patients, all four CD4+ subsets carried TCRB CDR3s that were moderately but significantly shorter.

All of the isolated RNA was reverse transcribed, so expressed TCRB transcripts were sequenced. The protocol was immunoSEQ multiplex PCR, while the TCRdb copy is restricted to in-frame clones and leaves out a portion. The sample holds around 240,000 clones, approximately 16% seen once. These TCRs are of unknown antigen specificity. The sequenced sample consisted of naive CD4+ T cells from blood. The receptors here all came from a young man with type 1 diabetes.

J is TRBJ2-1 and V is TRBV9; 13 bases fit TRBD2. The V segment lost 3 bases and the J segment 0 bases; nucleotides outside the gene matches: 3. Germline values: CDR1 SGDLS, CDR2 YYNGEE. The CDR3 extends over 17 amino acids. DNA of the CDR3: TGTGCCAGCAGCGAAGGACTAGCGGGAGACTCCTACAATGAGCAGTTCTTC. It specifies CASSEGLAGDSYNEQFF.

This sequence joins TRBV5-1 and TRBJ2-1; D is undetermined. CDR1 and CDR2 from the germline V gene are SGHRS and YFSETQ. The length of the CDR3 is 13 residues. V lost 4 bases and J lost 2, with 7 bases in between. The CDR3 here is CASSNGTYNEQFF. CDR3 nucleotides: TGCGCCAGCAGCAATGGGACCTACAATGAGCAGTTCTTC.

J is TRBJ2-1 and V is TRBV7-2, with 7 bases matching TRBD2. The V and J ends lost 4 bases and 12 bases, in that order; junction bases with no gene match: 9. This CDR3 is 13 amino acids long. CDR1 is SGHTA and CDR2 is FQGNSA in the germline V gene. The CDR3: CASSSSLAERQFF. The CDR3 coding sequence is TGTGCCAGCAGCTCCTCTCTAGCGGAGAGGCAGTTCTTC.

On this clone itself: Other DNA sequences in the same sample also yield this CDR3. Here the CDR3 DNA reads TGTGCCAGCAGCGCGACTAGCGGGAGCACAGATACGCAGTATTTT. Amino acids: CASSATSGSTDTQYF. The V and J genes are TRBV9 and TRBJ2-3; TRBD2 agrees at 10 bases. V was pared by 3 bases and J by 0 bases, with 1 base of the junction left unmatched. The CDR3 is made up of 15 amino acids. Per the germline V gene, CDR1 is SGDLS and CDR2 is YYNGEE.

This chain joins TRBV5-1 and TRBJ2-7; D is ambiguous. Trimming removed 3 bases at V and 2 bases at J, with 6 bases between. This CDR3 is 12 amino acids long. CDR1 and CDR2 from the germline V gene are SGHRS and YFSETQ. The chain's CDR3 is CASSWETYEQYF. In DNA, the CDR3 is TGCGCCAGCAGCTGGGAAACCTACGAGCAGTACTTC.

This chain connects TRBV13 to TRBJ2-1, with 9 bases lining up with TRBD2. J was trimmed by 2 bases and V by 7 bases; bases with no gene match: 6. Germline V lookup: CDR1 PRHDT, CDR2 FYEKMQ (reference sequence). This CDR3 region has 15 residues. CDR3 in amino acids: CASTSGTLTYNEQFF. CDR3 coding DNA: TGTGCCAGCACTAGCGGGACCCTAACCTACAATGAGCAGTTCTTC.

This clone was observed a handful of times. J is TRBJ2-7 and V is TRBV13; the D is unclear. The CDR3 is 14 amino acids. Germline loops: CDR1 PRHDT, CDR2 FYEKMQ (reference sequence). Deletions cut 0 bases from V and 2 bases from J, with 8 bases between. CDR3 residues: CASSLGTKAYEQYF. In DNA form, the CDR3 reads TGTGCCAGCAGCTTAGGCACTAAGGCCTACGAGCAGTACTTC.

V is TRBV9 and J is TRBJ2-2; D unresolved. Germline assignment: CDR1 SGDLS and CDR2 YYNGEE. Deletions cut 4 bases from V and 6 bases from J, with 13 bases between. CDR3 length: 14 residues. The CDR3 reads CASSSLGFSGELFF. CDR3 bases: TGTGCCAGCAGCTCCCTTGGCTTTTCCGGGGAGCTGTTTTTT.